This T cell receptor (beta chain) was obtained from a study of blood T cell repertoires in COVID-19. CDR3 length: 15 amino acids. The V end lost 0 bases, the J end lost 5 bases, and 13 bases lay between the germline ends. CDR1 MNHNS and CDR2 SASEGT come from the germline V gene. The Seattle patients joined while their infection was active and were tracked longitudinally afterward. In the original workflow: How many nucleated cells were present was estimated from reference gene primer amplification. Produced via immunoSEQ multiplex PCR; TCRdb's table is partial and in-frame only. That table supplies the V and J calls and clone size; D and trimming were determined from the DNA. The sample carries about 190,000 clones, 82% recorded once.

The rearrangement links TRBV6-1 to TRBJ1-1, with D unclear. Source material: peripheral blood. This receptor was obtained from a woman aged 60-75 years with COVID-19, enrolled during active disease. The CDR3 DNA reads as TGTGCCAGCAGTGAAGCGCGAGGGTTGTGGACTGAAGCTTTCTTT. This translates into CASSEARGLWTEAFF.